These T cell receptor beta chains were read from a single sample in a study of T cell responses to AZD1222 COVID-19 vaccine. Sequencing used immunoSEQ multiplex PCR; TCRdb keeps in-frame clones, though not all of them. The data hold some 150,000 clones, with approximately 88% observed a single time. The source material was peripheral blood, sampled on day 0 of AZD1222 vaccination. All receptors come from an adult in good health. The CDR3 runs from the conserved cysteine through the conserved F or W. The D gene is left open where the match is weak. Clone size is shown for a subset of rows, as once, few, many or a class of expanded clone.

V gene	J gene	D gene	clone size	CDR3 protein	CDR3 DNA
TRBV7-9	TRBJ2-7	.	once	CASSSNPSSEQYF	TGTGCCAGCAGCTCAAACCCTAGTAGCGAGCAGTACTTC
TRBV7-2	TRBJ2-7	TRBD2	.	CASSLGGLAVYEQYF	TGTGCCAGCAGCTTAGGGGGACTAGCGGTCTACGAGCAGTACTTC
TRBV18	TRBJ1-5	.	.	CASSPPGGAGQPQHF	TGTGCCAGCTCACCACCCGGGGGGGCGGGTCAGCCCCAGCATTTT
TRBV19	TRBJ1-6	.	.	CASNLANSPLHF	TGTGCCAGTAATCTGGCAAACTCACCCCTCCACTTT
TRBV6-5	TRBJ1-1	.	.	CASSPTSSEAFF	TGTGCCAGCAGCCCGACCTCGAGTGAAGCTTTCTTT
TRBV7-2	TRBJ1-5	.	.	CASSEQGRGQPQHF	TGTGCCAGCAGCGAACAGGGAAGAGGGCAGCCCCAGCATTTT
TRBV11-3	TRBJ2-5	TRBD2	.	CASSLRAGLQETQYF	TGTGCCAGCAGCTTAAGAGCGGGGCTCCAAGAGACCCAGTACTTC
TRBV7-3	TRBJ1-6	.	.	CASSLRVPRSPLHF	TGTGCCAGCAGCTTAAGAGTGCCGAGGTCACCCCTCCACTTT
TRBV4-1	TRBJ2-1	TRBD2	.	CASSQETSGYNEQFF	TGCGCCAGCAGCCAAGAGACTAGCGGCTACAATGAGCAGTTCTTC
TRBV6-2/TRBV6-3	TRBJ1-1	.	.	CASSYIGLGANEAFF	TGTGCCAGCAGTTATATCGGCCTGGGGGCGAATGAAGCTTTCTTT
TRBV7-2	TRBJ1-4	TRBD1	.	CASRSGQGQHEKLFF	TGTGCCAGCAGGTCGGGACAGGGACAGCATGAAAAACTGTTTTTT
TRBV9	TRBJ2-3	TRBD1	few	CASSGQGSLTDTQYF	TGTGCCAGCAGCGGACAGGGGTCTTTGACAGATACGCAGTATTTT
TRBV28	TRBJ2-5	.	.	CAAQNGNQETQYF	TGTGCCGCCCAAAACGGCAACCAAGAGACCCAGTACTTC
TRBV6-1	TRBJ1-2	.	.	CASSEGGNGYTF	TGTGCCAGCAGTGAAGGGGGGAATGGCTACACCTTC
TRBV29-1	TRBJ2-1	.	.	CSVGPLLSYNEQFF	TGCAGCGTTGGACCTCTCCTATCCTACAATGAGCAGTTCTTC
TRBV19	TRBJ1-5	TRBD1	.	CASSAGQGSLQPQHF	TGTGCCAGTAGTGCCGGACAGGGAAGTCTTCAGCCCCAGCATTTT
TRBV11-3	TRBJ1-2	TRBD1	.	CASSFGRQGIAYGYTF	TGTGCCAGCAGCTTTGGAAGACAGGGGATCGCCTATGGCTACACCTTC
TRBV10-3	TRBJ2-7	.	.	CAISDTNYEQYF	TGTGCCATCAGTGATACCAACTACGAGCAGTACTTC
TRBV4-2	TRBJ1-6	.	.	CASSQGSTTGWYNSPLHF	TGTGCCAGCAGCCAGGGGTCAACTACCGGCTGGTATAATTCACCCCTCCACTTT
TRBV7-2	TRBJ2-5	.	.	CASSPPGETQYF	TGTGCCAGCAGCCCCCCTGGGGAGACCCAGTACTTC
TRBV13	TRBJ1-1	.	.	CASRGDTEAFF	TGTGCCAGTCGAGGGGACACTGAAGCTTTCTTT
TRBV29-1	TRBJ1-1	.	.	CGGRVAWTEAFF	TGTGGGGGTAGGGTGGCGTGGACTGAAGCTTTCTTT
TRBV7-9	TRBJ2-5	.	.	CASSLFGTPIQETQYF	TGTGCCAGCAGCTTATTCGGGACACCCATCCAAGAGACCCAGTACTTC
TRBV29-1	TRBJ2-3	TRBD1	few	CSVDGGDRATDTQYF	TGCAGCGTTGATGGTGGGGACAGGGCCACAGATACGCAGTATTTT
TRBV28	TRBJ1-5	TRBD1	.	CASSFQGGDQPQHF	TGTGCCAGCAGTTTCCAGGGGGGCGATCAGCCCCAGCATTTT
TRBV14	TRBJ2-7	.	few	CASSLPGGRSYEQYF	TGTGCCAGCAGCCTCCCTGGTGGGCGGTCCTACGAGCAGTACTTC
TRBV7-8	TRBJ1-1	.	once	CASSLTHPNTEAFF	TGTGCCAGCAGCTTGACCCACCCGAACACTGAAGCTTTCTTT
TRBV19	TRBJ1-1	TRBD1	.	CASSRDRGSTEAFF	TGTGCCAGTAGTAGAGACAGGGGTAGCACTGAAGCTTTCTTT
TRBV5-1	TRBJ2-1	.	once	CASSLDPTPNNEQFF	TGCGCCAGCAGCTTGGATCCTACCCCCAACAATGAGCAGTTCTTC
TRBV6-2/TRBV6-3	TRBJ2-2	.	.	CASSWIGPNTGELFF	TGTGCCAGCAGTTGGATAGGCCCGAACACCGGGGAGCTGTTTTTT
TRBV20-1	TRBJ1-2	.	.	CSARADYGYTF	TGCAGTGCTAGAGCGGACTATGGCTACACCTTC
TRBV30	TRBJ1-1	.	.	CAWSGAENREAFF	TGTGCCTGGAGTGGCGCGGAGAACCGGGAAGCTTTCTTT
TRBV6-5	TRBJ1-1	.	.	CASSMMTGRNTEAFF	TGTGCCAGCAGTATGATGACAGGTCGGAACACTGAAGCTTTCTTT
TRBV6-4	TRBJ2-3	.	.	CASSDSGTSTDTQYF	TGTGCCAGCAGTGACAGCGGAACTAGCACAGATACGCAGTATTTT
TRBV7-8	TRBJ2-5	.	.	CASSANPTASDQYF	TGTGCCAGCAGCGCTAACCCGACAGCATCGGACCAGTACTTC
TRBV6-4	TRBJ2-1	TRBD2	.	CASSVAGGRNEQFF	TGTGCCAGCAGTGTAGCGGGAGGCCGCAATGAGCAGTTCTTC
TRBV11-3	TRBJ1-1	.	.	CASRSVRNTEAFF	TGTGCCAGCAGATCAGTACGGAACACTGAAGCTTTCTTT
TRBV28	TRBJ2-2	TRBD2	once	CASIPGTSGSIRLGELFF	TGTGCCAGCATCCCTGGGACTAGCGGGAGTATCCGATTAGGGGAGCTGTTTTTT
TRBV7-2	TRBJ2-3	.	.	CASSPLSGSTDTQYF	TGTGCCAGCAGCCCCCTGAGCGGGAGCACAGATACGCAGTATTTT
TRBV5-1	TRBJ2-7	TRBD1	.	CASSLDRGLEQYF	TGCGCCAGCAGCTTGGACAGGGGGCTCGAGCAGTACTTC
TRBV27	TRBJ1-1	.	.	CASSLLGRGVMNTEAFF	TGTGCCAGCAGTTTACTAGGTCGGGGGGTAATGAACACTGAAGCTTTCTTT
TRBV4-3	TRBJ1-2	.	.	CASSQEERNYGYTF	TGCGCCAGCAGCCAAGAAGAGCGGAACTATGGCTACACCTTC
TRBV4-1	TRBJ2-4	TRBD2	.	CASSQDNSGRGNIQYF	TGCGCCAGCAGCCAAGATAACAGCGGGAGAGGGAACATTCAGTACTTC
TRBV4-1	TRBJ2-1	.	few	CASSQEGSVIAEQFF	TGCGCCAGCAGCCAAGAAGGATCGGTAATTGCTGAGCAGTTCTTC
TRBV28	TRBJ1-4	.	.	CASRVGARVEKLFF	TGTGCCAGCAGAGTGGGGGCGAGGGTTGAAAAACTGTTTTTT